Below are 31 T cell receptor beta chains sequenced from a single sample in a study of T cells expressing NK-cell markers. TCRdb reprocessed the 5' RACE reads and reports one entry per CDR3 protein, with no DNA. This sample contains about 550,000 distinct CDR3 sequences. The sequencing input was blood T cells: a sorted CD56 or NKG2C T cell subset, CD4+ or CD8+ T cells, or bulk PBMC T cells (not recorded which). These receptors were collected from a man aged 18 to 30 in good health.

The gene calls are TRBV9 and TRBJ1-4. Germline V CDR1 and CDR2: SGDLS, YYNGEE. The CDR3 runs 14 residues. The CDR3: CASSVDRGGEKLFF.

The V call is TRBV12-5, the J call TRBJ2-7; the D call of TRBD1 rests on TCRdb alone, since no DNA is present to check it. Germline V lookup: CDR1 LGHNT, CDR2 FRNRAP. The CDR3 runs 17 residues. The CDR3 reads CASGLVPVLGAPYEQYF.

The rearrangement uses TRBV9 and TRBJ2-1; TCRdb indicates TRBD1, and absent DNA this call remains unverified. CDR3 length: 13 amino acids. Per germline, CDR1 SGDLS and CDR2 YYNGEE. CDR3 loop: CASSNDRVDEQFF.

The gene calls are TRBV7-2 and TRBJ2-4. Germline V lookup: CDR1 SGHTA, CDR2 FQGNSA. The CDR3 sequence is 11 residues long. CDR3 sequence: CASSLGHIQYF.

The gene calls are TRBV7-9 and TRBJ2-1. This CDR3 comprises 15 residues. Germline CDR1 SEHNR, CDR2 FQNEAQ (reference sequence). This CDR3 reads CANSLPYGGYNEQFF.

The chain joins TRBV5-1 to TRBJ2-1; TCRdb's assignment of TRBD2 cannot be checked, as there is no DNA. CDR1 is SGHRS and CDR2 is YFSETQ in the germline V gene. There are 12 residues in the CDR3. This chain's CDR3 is CASSLAPPMQFF.

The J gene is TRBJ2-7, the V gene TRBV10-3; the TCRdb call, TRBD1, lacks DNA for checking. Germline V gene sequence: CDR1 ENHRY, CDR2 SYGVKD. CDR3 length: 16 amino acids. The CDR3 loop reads CAISVLGTGAHLDQYF.

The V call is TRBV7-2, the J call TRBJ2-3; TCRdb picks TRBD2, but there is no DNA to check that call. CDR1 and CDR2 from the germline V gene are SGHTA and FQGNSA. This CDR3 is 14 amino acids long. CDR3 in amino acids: CASSRTSGRDTQYF. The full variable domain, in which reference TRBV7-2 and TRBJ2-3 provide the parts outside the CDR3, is GAGVSQSPSNKVTEKGKDVELRCDPISGHTALYWYRQSLGQGLEFLIYFQGNSAPDKSGLPSDRFSAERTGGSVSTLTIQRTQQEDSAVYLCASSRTSGRDTQYFGPGTRLTVL.

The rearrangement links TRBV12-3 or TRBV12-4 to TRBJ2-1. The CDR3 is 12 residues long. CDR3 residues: CASSLMDGEQFF.

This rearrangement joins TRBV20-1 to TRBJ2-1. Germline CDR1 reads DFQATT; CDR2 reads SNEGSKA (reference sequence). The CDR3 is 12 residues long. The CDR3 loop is CSARTLPWEQFF.

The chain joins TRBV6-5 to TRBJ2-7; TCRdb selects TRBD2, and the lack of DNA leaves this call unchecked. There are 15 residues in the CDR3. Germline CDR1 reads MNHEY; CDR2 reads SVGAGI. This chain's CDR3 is CASSSRLAELYEQYF.

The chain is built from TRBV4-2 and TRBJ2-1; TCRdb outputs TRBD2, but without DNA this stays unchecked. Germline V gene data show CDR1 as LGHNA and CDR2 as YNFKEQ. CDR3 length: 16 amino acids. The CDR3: CASSQAFQGLINEQFF.

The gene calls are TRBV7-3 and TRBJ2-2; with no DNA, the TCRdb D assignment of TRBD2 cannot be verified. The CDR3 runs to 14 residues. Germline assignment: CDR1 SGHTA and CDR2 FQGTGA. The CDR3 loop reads CASSLDASGRELFF.

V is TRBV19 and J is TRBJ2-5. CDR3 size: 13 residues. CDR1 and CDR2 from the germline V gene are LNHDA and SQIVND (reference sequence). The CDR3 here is CASSNLATETQYF.

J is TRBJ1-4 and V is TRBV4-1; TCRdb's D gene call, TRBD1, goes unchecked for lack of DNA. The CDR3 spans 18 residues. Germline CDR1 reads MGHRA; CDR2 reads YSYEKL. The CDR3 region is CASSQDKGARTSNEKLFF.

CDR3 sequence reads: CASSVISPPGTDTQYF. The chain links TRBV7-6 to TRBJ2-3; without DNA, the TCRdb call of TRBD2 cannot be checked. Germline V lookup: CDR1 SGHVS, CDR2 FNYEAQ. The CDR3 runs 16 residues.

This CDR3 reads CASSLQGEIYEQYF. V and J are TRBV12-3 or TRBV12-4 and TRBJ2-7; no DNA is available, so the TRBD1 call from TCRdb remains unchecked. CDR3 length: 14 residues.

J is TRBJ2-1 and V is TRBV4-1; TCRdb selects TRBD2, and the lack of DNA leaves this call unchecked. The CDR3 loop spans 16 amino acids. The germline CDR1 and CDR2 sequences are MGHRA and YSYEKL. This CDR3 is CASSQDGAGAYNEQFF.

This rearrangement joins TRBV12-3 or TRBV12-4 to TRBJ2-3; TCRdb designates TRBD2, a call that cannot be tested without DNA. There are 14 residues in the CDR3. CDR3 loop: CASSISGAEDTQYF.

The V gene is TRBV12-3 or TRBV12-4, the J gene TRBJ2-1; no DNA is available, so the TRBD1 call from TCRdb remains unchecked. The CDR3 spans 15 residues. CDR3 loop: CASSLSLAGLNEQFF.

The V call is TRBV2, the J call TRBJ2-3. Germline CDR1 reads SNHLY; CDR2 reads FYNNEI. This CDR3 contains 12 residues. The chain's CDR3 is CASSVNADTQYF.

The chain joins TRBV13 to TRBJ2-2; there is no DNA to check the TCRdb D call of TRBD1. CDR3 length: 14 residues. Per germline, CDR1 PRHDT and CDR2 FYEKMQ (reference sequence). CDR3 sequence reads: CASRLGKVAGELFF.

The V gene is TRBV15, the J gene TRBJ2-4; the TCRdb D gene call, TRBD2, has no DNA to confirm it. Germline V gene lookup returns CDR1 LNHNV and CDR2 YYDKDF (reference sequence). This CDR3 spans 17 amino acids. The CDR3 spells CATSRALPGTSRNIQYF.

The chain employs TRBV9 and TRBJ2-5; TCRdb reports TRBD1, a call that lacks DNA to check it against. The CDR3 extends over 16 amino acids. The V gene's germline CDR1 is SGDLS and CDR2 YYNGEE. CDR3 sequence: CASSGRGQGKSETQYF.

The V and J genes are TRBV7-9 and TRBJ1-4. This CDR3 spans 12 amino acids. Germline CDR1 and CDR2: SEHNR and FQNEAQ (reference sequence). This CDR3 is CASSGKGFDLFF.

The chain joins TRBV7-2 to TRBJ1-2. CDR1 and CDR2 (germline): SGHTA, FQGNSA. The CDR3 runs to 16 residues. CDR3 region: CASSRGSSLEVYGYTF.

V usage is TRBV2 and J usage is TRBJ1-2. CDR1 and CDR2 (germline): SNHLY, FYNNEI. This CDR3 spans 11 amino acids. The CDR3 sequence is CASSPQHGYTF.

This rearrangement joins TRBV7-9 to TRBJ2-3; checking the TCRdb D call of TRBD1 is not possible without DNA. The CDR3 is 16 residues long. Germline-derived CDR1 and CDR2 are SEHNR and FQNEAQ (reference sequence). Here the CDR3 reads CASSLSPGQGTDTQYF. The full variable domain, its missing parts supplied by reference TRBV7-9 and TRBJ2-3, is DTGVSQNPRHKITKRGQNVTFRCDPISEHNRLYWYRQTLGQGPEFLTYFQNEAQLEKSRLLSDRFSAERPKGSFSTLEIQRTEQGDSAMYLCASSLSPGQGTDTQYFGPGTRLTVL.

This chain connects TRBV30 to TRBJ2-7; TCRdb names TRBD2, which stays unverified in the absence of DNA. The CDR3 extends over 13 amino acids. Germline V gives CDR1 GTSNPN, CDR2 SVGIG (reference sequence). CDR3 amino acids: CAWSWATTYEQYF.

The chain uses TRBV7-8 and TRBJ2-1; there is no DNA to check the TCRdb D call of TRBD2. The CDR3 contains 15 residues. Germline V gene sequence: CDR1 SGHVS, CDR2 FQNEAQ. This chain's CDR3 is CASSLPAGTYNEQFF. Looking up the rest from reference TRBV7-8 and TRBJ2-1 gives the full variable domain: GAGVSQSPRYKVAKRGQDVALRCDPISGHVSLFWYQQALGQGPEFLTYFQNEAQLDKSGLPSDRFFAERPEGSVSTLKIQRTQQEDSAVYLCASSLPAGTYNEQFFGPGTRLTVL.

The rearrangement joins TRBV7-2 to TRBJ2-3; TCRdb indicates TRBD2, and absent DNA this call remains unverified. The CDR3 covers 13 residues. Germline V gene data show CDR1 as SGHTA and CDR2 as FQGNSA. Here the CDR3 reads CASSLDGPDTQYF.